This TCR beta chain was profiled in a study of cytomegalovirus exposure and HLA in healthy donors. The wider study: Out of around 360 genotyped donors, about 80% belonged to the Caucasian-associated ancestry cluster. Study-wide findings and caveats: In a later analysis, TCR beta V- and J-gene trimming was associated with a missense DCLRE1C variant. Earlier analysis yielded a pattern in which most TCR beta V segments were productive about 90% or about 30% of the time. HLA restriction was apparent for most CMV-associated TCR beta chains in a later analysis.

Primers included in the PCR were 60 Vbeta and 13 Jbeta primers. This table comes from immunoSEQ multiplex PCR, and its TCRdb copy is limited to in-frame clones, with some not included. The table for this sample gives some 130,000 clones. CDR3 length: 13 residues. V was pared by 4 bases and J by 0 bases, with 6 bases between. Germline CDR1 is MDHEN and CDR2 is SYDVKM. Remarks on this clone: Its antigen is unidentified.

The sequence was obtained from a woman aged 40 to 50 in good health and CMV-seronegative. The chain couples TRBV28 to TRBJ1-1, with a possible D match to TRBD1 (5 bases). Sample: PBMCs. The CDR3 DNA follows: TGTGCCAGCAGTTACAGGATGAACACTGAAGCTTTCTTT. Its translation is CASSYRMNTEAFF.